By proportion, the clone carrying this T cell receptor beta chain is large (0.1 to 1%). What it binds is unknown. The entry originates in a study of metastatic and nonmetastatic thyroid tumors. Before thyroid surgery, none of the patients had received any treatment. In the original workflow: Across clinicopathological groups, CDR3 differences served as the basis for building a distant-metastasis classifier for papillary thyroid cancer. MiXCR re-clonotyped the PCR reads for TCRdb. None of the V and J calls come from the authors' own analysis; TCRdb made them. The sample yields 9,400 or so clones, approximately 30% seen once. The study, taken as a whole, reports: The reported finding was significantly higher TCR beta diversity in malignant thyroid tumors relative to benign nodules, in blood and tumor.

The germline V gene has CDR1 MNHEY and CDR2 SVGEGT. This CDR3 is built from 13 residues. V lost 6 bases, J lost 3 bases, and 11 bases lay in between. This receptor was identified in a female donor with papillary thyroid cancer or a benign thyroid nodule (not recorded which). Some clones in this sample may be carry-over from other donors' samples. J is TRBJ1-1 and V is TRBV6-2 or TRBV6-3; D call uncertain. Sequencing was carried out using adjacent normal tissue. The CDR3 DNA is TGTGCCAGCAGCTCTGACTCTTACACTGAAGCTTTCTTT. It translates to CASSSDSYTEAFF.